Listed here are 18 T cell receptor beta chains from one sample, sequenced in a study of human T cells and chemical hapten exposure. Using its own MiXCR run on the RACE reads, TCRdb lists one record per CDR3 protein. Of fewer than 500,000 distinct CDR3 sequences listed, 4% to 5.5% were seen once; the top ten hold under 2.5%. Time point reported: patch test 1, 2 weeks after DPC sensitization. Treatment reported: therapeutic diphenylcyclopropenone sensitization with weekly scalp DPC. The material was whole blood, obtained in connection with sensitization to the hapten diphenylcyclopropenone (DPC). These receptors were taken from a woman aged 45-60 years with alopecia areata. Some clones in this sample may be carry-over from other donors' samples.

Many counts were recorded for this clonotype. The chain employs TRBV15 and TRBJ2-7, with D possibly called TRBD1 or TRBD2 (7 bases each). Per germline, CDR1 LNHNV and CDR2 YYDKDF (reference sequence). This CDR3 has 15 residues. The V gene lost 4 bases and the J gene lost 2 bases, with 15 bases spanning the gap. Written as DNA, the CDR3 is TGTGCCACCAGCAAAGACAGGGAGGGGACCTACGAGCAGTACTTC. Encoded protein: CATSKDREGTYEQYF.

Note on this clonotype: It may be a read error: a sequence one base away is much more abundant. The rearrangement uses TRBV20-1 and TRBJ2-3; 9 bases align to TRBD2. Germline values: CDR1 DFQATT, CDR2 SNEGSKA (reference sequence). The CDR3 sequence is 15 residues long. The chain's CDR3 is CRAVGGTSSADTQYF. DNA for the CDR3: TGCAGGGCCGTAGGAGGGACTAGCAGTGCAGATACGCAGTATTTT.

The V call is TRBV27, the J call TRBJ2-7, with TRBD2 matching over 9 bases. From germline, CDR1 is MNHEY and CDR2 SMNVEV (reference sequence). The CDR3 has 14 amino acids. Germline trimming cut 3 bases from V and 5 bases from J; bases unmatched to any gene: 5. CDR3 loop: CASSFGGRVDEQYF. The CDR3 DNA follows: TGTGCCAGCAGTTTCGGCGGGAGGGTGGACGAGCAGTACTTC.

This clonotype has more than one count but fewer than ten. The chain recombines TRBV5-1 with TRBJ2-5, with 10 bases fitting TRBD1. Germline V lookup: CDR1 SGHRS, CDR2 YFSETQ. The CDR3 contains 15 residues. J was trimmed by 5 bases and V by 4 bases; bases with no gene match: 8. The CDR3 DNA is TGCGCCAGCAGCCCAGGACAGGGGGTAACGGAGACCCAGTACTTC. Its protein product is CASSPGQGVTETQYF. The full variable domain, with the rest looked up from reference TRBV5-1 and TRBJ2-5, is KAGVTQTPRYLIKTRGQQVTLSCSPISGHRSVSWYQQTPGQGLQFLFEYFSETQRNKGNFPGRFSGRQFSNSRSEMNVSTLELGDSALYLCASSPGQGVTETQYFGPGTRLLVL.

This clonotype was observed many times. The gene calls are TRBV12-3 or TRBV12-4 and TRBJ1-1, with TRBD1 matching over 7 bases. This CDR3 spans 13 amino acids. The V gene end was trimmed by 5 bases and the J gene end by 6 bases; junction bases not matched to a gene: 6. The CDR3 loop is CASSNDREAEAFF. Written as DNA, the CDR3 is TGTGCCAGCAGTAACGACAGGGAGGCTGAAGCTTTCTTT.

There are many counts of this clonotype. The rearrangement uses TRBV6-6 and TRBJ1-1; D is undetermined. Germline lookup yields CDR1 MNHNY and CDR2 SVGAGI (reference sequence). Trimming took off 4 bases at V and 4 bases at J, with 16 bases between the two ends. The CDR3 loop spans 15 amino acids. The CDR3 here is CASSSGSGSGTEAFF. CDR3 nucleotide sequence: TGTGCCAGCAGTTCCGGTTCAGGCAGCGGCACTGAAGCTTTCTTT.

A few counts support this clonotype. The chain uses TRBV11-2 and TRBJ2-5; TRBD2 aligns across 9 bases. Germline V gives CDR1 SGHAT, CDR2 FQNNGV. The CDR3 is 17 amino acids. The ends lost 5 bases at V and 7 bases at J; junction bases unmatched: 17. The CDR3 DNA is TGTGCCAGCAGCCCTATCCGGGCTAGCGGGGACAACAGGACCCAGTACTTC. This gives the protein CASSPIRASGDNRTQYF.

The chain is built from TRBV7-9 and TRBJ2-7; D gene ambiguous. In germline, CDR1 is SEHNR, CDR2 FQNEAQ (reference sequence). The CDR3 covers 13 residues. Trimming removed 1 base from V and 5 bases from J, with 9 bases in between. The CDR3 DNA reads as TGTGCCAGCAGCTTAGGGACGCGAGACGAGCAGTACTTC. The encoded protein is CASSLGTRDEQYF.

This rearrangement joins TRBV12-3 or TRBV12-4 to TRBJ1-2, with D uncertain. The CDR3 sequence is 13 residues long. V gave up 4 bases and J gave up 4 bases, with 10 bases separating them. In DNA, the CDR3 is TGTGCCAGCAGTTCAACAGTGGGCTATGGCTACACCTTC. Residues: CASSSTVGYGYTF.

Many counts were recorded for this clonotype. The chain is built from TRBV29-1 and TRBJ1-4; D remains unclear. Germline-derived CDR1 and CDR2 are SQVTM and ANQGSEA. The CDR3 is 12 amino acids. The germline V and J ends were trimmed by 6 bases and 3 bases, with 8 bases remaining between them. CDR3: CSVIAANEKLFF. CDR3 in DNA: TGCAGCGTGATCGCGGCTAATGAAAAACTGTTTTTT.

This clonotype was picked up many times. The rearrangement links TRBV10-3 to TRBJ1-2; 7 bases are a match to TRBD1. Trimming cost V 3 bases and J 1 base; bases outside gene matches: 5. Germline assignment: CDR1 ENHRY and CDR2 SYGVKD. This CDR3 contains 15 residues. CDR3 sequence reads: CAISEGTANNYGYTF. CDR3 nucleotide sequence: TGTGCCATCAGTGAAGGGACAGCCAATAACTATGGCTACACCTTC.

This clonotype was counted a few times. The V gene is TRBV18, the J gene TRBJ1-5; D call uncertain. In germline, CDR1 is KGHSH, CDR2 LQKENI. V shed 2 bases and J shed 0 bases, with 8 bases lying between them. The CDR3 extends over 15 amino acids. CDR3 sequence (DNA): TGTGCCAGCTCACCAGGCTCAGGTAGCAATCAGCCCCAGCATTTT. It yields the protein CASSPGSGSNQPQHF.

In its sample, this clonotype was seen a few times. The chain is built from TRBV24-1 and TRBJ2-3, with TRBD1 identical over 9 bases. The trim removed 2 bases at V and 5 bases at J, leaving 10 bases unmatched. Germline CDR1 is KGHDR and CDR2 is SFDVKD. CDR3 length equals 17 residues. Here the CDR3 reads CATSDSGTGWRQDTQYF. CDR3 nucleotide sequence: TGTGCCACCAGTGATTCAGGGACAGGGTGGCGCCAAGATACGCAGTATTTT.

V and J are TRBV5-6 and TRBJ1-5, with 9 bases fitting TRBD1. The CDR3 has 14 amino acids. The V gene end was trimmed by 1 base and the J gene end by 8 bases; junction bases not matched to a gene: 4. Germline loops: CDR1 SGHDT, CDR2 YYEEEE. CDR3 loop: CASSLTGGGEPQHF. CDR3 nucleotides: TGTGCCAGCAGCTTGACAGGGGGCGGAGAGCCCCAGCATTTT.

V and J are TRBV9 and TRBJ1-2, with 9 bases lining up with TRBD1. V trimming: 0 bases; J trimming: 5 bases; junction bases outside the gene matches: 2. The CDR3 length is 14 residues. Per germline, CDR1 SGDLS and CDR2 YYNGEE. The CDR3 loop is CASSVGTGEYGYTF. In DNA form, the CDR3 reads TGTGCCAGCAGCGTAGGGACAGGGGAATATGGCTACACCTTC.

This clonotype was found many times. The chain uses TRBV25-1 and TRBJ2-7; weak D call: TRBD1 (5 bases). The CDR3 spans 13 residues. Looked up from germline, CDR1 is MGHDK and CDR2 is SYGVNS. Trimming left V 3 bases short and J 6 bases short, with 12 bases between. The CDR3 reads CASSDSGFSEQYF. The CDR3, as DNA: TGTGCCAGCAGTGACTCAGGGTTCTCCGAGCAGTACTTC.

The chain employs TRBV11-2 and TRBJ1-6; D not resolved. CDR3 length: 15 residues. Trimming cost V 0 bases and J 2 bases, with 5 bases left between them. The V gene's germline CDR1 is SGHAT and CDR2 FQNNGV. This CDR3 reads CASSLDNPYNSPLHF. In DNA form, the CDR3 reads TGTGCCAGCAGCTTAGACAACCCCTATAATTCACCCCTCCACTTT.

The chain recombines TRBV7-9 with TRBJ2-5; a weak D match, TRBD2 (5 bases). Deletions cut 7 bases from V and 5 bases from J, with 14 bases between. The CDR3 is 13 amino acids. CDR1 and CDR2 (germline): SEHNR, FQNEAQ (reference sequence). Written as DNA, the CDR3 is TGTGCCAGCACCGCCCCTAGCTTGGAGACCCAGTACTTC. It is translated as CASTAPSLETQYF.